This T cell receptor beta chain was captured by sequencing in a study of technical replicates of blood from a handful of donors. Trimming removed 3 bases from V and 5 bases from J, with 7 bases in between. Germline lookup yields CDR1 SGHNT and CDR2 YENEEA. There are 12 residues in the CDR3. Only in-frame clones appear in the TCRdb table, and some are missing; sequencing was by immunoSEQ multiplex PCR. Here the sample spans 85,000 to 100,000 clones, 95% being singletons. This clone came up a few times. The specimen sequenced was T cells isolated from PBMCs. The V and J genes are TRBV11-3 and TRBJ1-1; D unresolved. The receptor's source is a human donor in good health. The chain's CDR3 is CASSFGDTEAFF. The CDR3, as DNA: TGTGCCAGCAGCTTCGGGGATACTGAAGCTTTCTTT.